This is a list of T cell receptor beta chains from one sample in a study of cytomegalovirus exposure and HLA in healthy donors. Libraries were prepared by immunoSEQ multiplex PCR; TCRdb keeps only in-frame clonotypes and omits some of them. Among about 64,000 clones, approximately 95% were seen once, and the ten largest hold approximately 6.4%. Material for sequencing was PBMCs. Source of these receptors: a young woman in good health and CMV-seropositive. Both conserved end residues are part of each CDR3. D genes are given only for firm matches. Size is stated for part of the rows, as once, few or many counts, or as a class when the clone is expanded.

TRBJ1-4	TRBV27	-	-	TGTGCCAGCAGTTTATCCCCCGGGGGTAATGAAAAACTGTTTTTT	CASSLSPGGNEKLFF
TRBJ2-1	TRBV5-1	-	-	TGCGCCAGCAGCTCCCGGTATGAGGCTAGCGTTTCCTACAATGAGCAGTTCTTC	CASSSRYEASVSYNEQFF
TRBJ1-5	TRBV4-2	-	-	TGTGCCAGCAGCCACCACCATTTTTCACAGCTTGATAATCAGCCCCAGCATTTT	CASSHHHFSQLDNQPQHF
TRBJ2-1	TRBV5-6	-	-	TGTGCCAGCAGCTCGACGAAAGACGGGATCTACAATGAGCAGTTCTTC	CASSSTKDGIYNEQFF
TRBJ2-3	TRBV5-3	TRBD1	-	TGTGCCAGAAGCTTGTCGGCGACAGGGTGTGCAGATACGCAGTATTTT	CARSLSATGCADTQYF
TRBJ1-1	TRBV9	-	once	TGTGCCAGCAGCGTAGAAGGAGGGCTCACTGAAGCTTTCTTT	CASSVEGGLTEAFF
TRBJ2-1	TRBV20-1	TRBD2	-	TGCAGTGCTTCCGCGGGACTAGTGCCGTTCTTC	CSASAGLVPFF
TRBJ2-3	TRBV14	-	-	TGTGCCAGCAGCCAAGATACACATCGCACAGATACGCAGTATTTT	CASSQDTHRTDTQYF
TRBJ1-3	TRBV7-9	-	-	TGTGCCAGCCGGTTACCCTCTGGAAACACCATATATTTT	CASRLPSGNTIYF
TRBJ2-1	TRBV29-1	TRBD2	-	TGCAGCGTTGAAGATTTAACTAGCGGTACCCCCAATGAGCAGTTCTTC	CSVEDLTSGTPNEQFF
TRBJ2-3	TRBV4-1	TRBD1	-	TGCGCCAGCAGCCAAGAGGGGACAGGGTCGCAGTATTTT	CASSQEGTGSQYF
TRBJ2-7	TRBV11-2	-	-	TGTGCCAGCAGCTTAGATAGGGGTCTTAGCTCCTACGAGCAGTACTTC	CASSLDRGLSSYEQYF
TRBJ1-4	TRBV2	-	once	TGTGCCAGCAGTGTCTTGGAGGGATCGGTAAAACTGTTTTTT	CASSVLEGSVKLFF
TRBJ2-7	TRBV28	TRBD1	-	TGTGCCAGCAGTTCCGGTCGGGGGACAGGGACCTTC	CASSSGRGTGTF
TRBJ2-7	TRBV20-1	-	once	TGCAGTGCTGCCGACAGTTACGAGCAGTACTTC	CSAADSYEQYF
TRBJ2-3	TRBV5-1	-	-	TGCGCCAGCAGCCCTTACTACGGGACTCTTGAGGCGGGCACGCAGTATTTT	CASSPYYGTLEAGTQYF
TRBJ2-1	TRBV6-1	TRBD2	-	TGTGCCAGCAGTGCATCCGGGACTAGCGGGCTACGAGGCTACAATGAGCAGTTCTTC	CASSASGTSGLRGYNEQFF
TRBJ2-7	TRBV29-1	-	-	TGCAGCGTTGAAGATCGGGAAGTCGGATACGAGCAGTACTTC	CSVEDREVGYEQYF
TRBJ2-7	TRBV28	TRBD2	-	TGTGCCAGCAGCTTCAGGACTAGTGGCGAGCAGTACTTC	CASSFRTSGEQYF
TRBJ2-2	TRBV29-1	-	-	TGCAGCGTTGACCCCTCGAACACCGGGGAGCTGTTTTTT	CSVDPSNTGELFF
TRBJ2-7	TRBV11-1	-	-	TGTGCCAGCAGCTCCGCCTATTACGAGCAGTACTTC	CASSSAYYEQYF
TRBJ1-2	TRBV5-4	TRBD1	-	TGTGCCAGCAGCCCTGGACAGGACCCGCGGGATGGCTACACCTTC	CASSPGQDPRDGYTF
TRBJ2-1	TRBV4-3	TRBD1	-	TGCGCCAGCAGCCAAGAGGGGACAGGGGGCTCCTACAATGAGCAGTTCTTC	CASSQEGTGGSYNEQFF
TRBJ1-1	TRBV7-6	TRBD1	-	TGTGCCAGCAGTAACAGGGGGGAGAAAATAATCTTT	CASSNRGEKIIF
TRBJ1-4	TRBV6-5	-	-	TGTGCCAGCAGGAGGAGGGATGAAAAACTGTTTTTT	CASRRRDEKLFF
TRBJ1-5	TRBV29-1	-	few	TGCAGCGCCCGACAGGGCAATCAGCCCCAGCATTTT	CSARQGNQPQHF
TRBJ2-1	TRBV7-9	-	-	TGTGCCGGAAGGGACGGAGGGGGACTAAGCGTGTCATACAATGAGCAGTTCTTC	CAGRDGGGLSVSYNEQFF
TRBJ2-2	TRBV7-7	-	-	TGTGCTAGCAGCCCAATCCGGGACACAAACACCGGGGAGCTGTTTTTT	CASSPIRDTNTGELFF
TRBJ2-1	TRBV29-1	TRBD1	-	TGCAGCGTTGAAGGGGACAGGGAACTTAATGAGCAGTTCTTC	CSVEGDRELNEQFF
TRBJ2-7	TRBV18	TRBD2	-	TGTGCCAGCTCACTCCCGGGACTAGCGGGAGAGGAGCAGTACTTC	CASSLPGLAGEEQYF
TRBJ2-1	TRBV7-2	-	-	TGTGCCAGCAGCTTAGGTAGGGGGGGCCACAATGAGCAGTTCTTC	CASSLGRGGHNEQFF
TRBJ2-6	TRBV7-3	-	-	TGTGCCAGCAGCCCCCAGGTCGCCTCTGGGGCCAACGTCCTGACTTTC	CASSPQVASGANVLTF
TRBJ2-1	TRBV5-1	TRBD2	-	TGCGCCAGCAGTGTAGCGGGAGTGCTTGAGCAGTTCTTC	CASSVAGVLEQFF
TRBJ1-1	TRBV27	-	-	TGTGCCAGCAATGTAGGAGGGAACACTGAAGCTTTCTTT	CASNVGGNTEAFF
TRBJ2-3	TRBV30	-	few	TGTGCCTGGAGTGTAAATCAGGGGACAGATACGCAGTATTTT	CAWSVNQGTDTQYF
TRBJ2-3	TRBV28	-	-	TGTGCCAGTAGCGGACCAAGAGGGACAGATACGCAGTATTTT	CASSGPRGTDTQYF
TRBJ1-1	TRBV4-1	-	-	TGCGCCAGCAGCCAAGGCCCAGGGGAGAACACTGAAGCTTTCTTT	CASSQGPGENTEAFF
TRBJ2-1	TRBV7-6	-	-	TGTGCCAGCAGCTTTTCCTGGCTAGCTGAGAACTCAGGCTCCTACAATGAGCAGTTCTTC	CASSFSWLAENSGSYNEQFF
TRBJ1-2	TRBV5-1	-	-	TGCGCCAGCAGCTTGGATATCGTCTATGGCTACACCTTC	CASSLDIVYGYTF
TRBJ2-7	TRBV11-2	TRBD1	-	TGTGCCAGCAGCACACTGACAGGGGCGGGCTACGAGCAGTACTTC	CASSTLTGAGYEQYF
TRBJ1-2	TRBV18	-	-	TGTGCCAGCTCACGTGCTCCTCGGGACAAATCTAACTATGGCTACACCTTC	CASSRAPRDKSNYGYTF
TRBJ1-1	TRBV11-2	-	-	TGTGCCAGCAGCCAACAACGTCTGAACACTGAAGCTTTCTTT	CASSQQRLNTEAFF
TRBJ1-4	TRBV5-1	TRBD1	-	TGCGCCAGCAGCATACAGGGGGCTGGCGAAAAACTGTTTTTT	CASSIQGAGEKLFF
TRBJ2-7	TRBV19	-	-	TGTGCCAGTAGTACTTTGACAGGCAAATACGAGCAGTACTTC	CASSTLTGKYEQYF
TRBJ2-7	TRBV19	-	-	TGTGCCAGTAGTATAGGGGGACATCCCGAGCAGTACTTC	CASSIGGHPEQYF
TRBJ2-7	TRBV10-1	-	few	TGCGCCACCGGCAGGGAAGGGAAGCAGTACTTC	CATGREGKQYF
TRBJ1-5	TRBV19	-	-	TGTGCCAGTAGTACAATAACAGGAATCAATCAGCCCCAGCATTTT	CASSTITGINQPQHF
TRBJ2-3	TRBV9	-	-	TGTGCCAGCAGCGTCAGCTCCGGGACAAGGGTGATCACAGATACGCAGTATTTT	CASSVSSGTRVITDTQYF
TRBJ1-1	TRBV28	-	-	TGTGCCGGATGCTGGACGGGGGGGACTGAAGCTTTCTTT	CAGCWTGGTEAFF
TRBJ2-2	TRBV5-5	TRBD1	-	TGTGCCAGCAGCCCGGACAGGGCGCGGGATGCCGGGGAGCTGTTTTTT	CASSPDRARDAGELFF
TRBJ1-2	TRBV4-2	-	-	TGTGCCAGCAGCCAACTAACAGACACATATGGCTACACCTTC	CASSQLTDTYGYTF
TRBJ2-4	TRBV6-6	-	once	TGTGCCAGCACTGAGGGCATTCAGTACTTC	CASTEGIQYF
TRBJ2-7	TRBV18	TRBD1	-	TGTGCCAGCTCACCATCCGGACAGGGGGGCTACGAGCAGTACTTC	CASSPSGQGGYEQYF
TRBJ2-7	TRBV28	-	-	TGTGCCAGCAGCGCGAGGAAGCAGGGCTACTACGAGCAGTACTTC	CASSARKQGYYEQYF
TRBJ2-7	TRBV4-1	TRBD1	-	TGCGCCAGCAGCCATCCCGGGACAGGGAGCTACGAGCAGTACTTC	CASSHPGTGSYEQYF